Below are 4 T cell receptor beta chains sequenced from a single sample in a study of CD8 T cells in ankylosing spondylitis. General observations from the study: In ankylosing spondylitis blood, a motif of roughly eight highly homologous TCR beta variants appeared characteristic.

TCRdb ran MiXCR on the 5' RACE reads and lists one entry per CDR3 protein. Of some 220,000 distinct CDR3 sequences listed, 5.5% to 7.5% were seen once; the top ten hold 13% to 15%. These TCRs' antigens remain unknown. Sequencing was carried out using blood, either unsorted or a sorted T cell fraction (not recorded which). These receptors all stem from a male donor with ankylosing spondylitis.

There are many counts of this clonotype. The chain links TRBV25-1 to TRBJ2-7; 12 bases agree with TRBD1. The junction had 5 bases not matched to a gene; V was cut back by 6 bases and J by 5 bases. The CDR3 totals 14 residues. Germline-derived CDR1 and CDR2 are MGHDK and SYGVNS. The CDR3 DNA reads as TGTGCCAGCAGCGACGGGACAGGGGGCGACGAGCAGTACTTC. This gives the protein CASSDGTGGDEQYF.

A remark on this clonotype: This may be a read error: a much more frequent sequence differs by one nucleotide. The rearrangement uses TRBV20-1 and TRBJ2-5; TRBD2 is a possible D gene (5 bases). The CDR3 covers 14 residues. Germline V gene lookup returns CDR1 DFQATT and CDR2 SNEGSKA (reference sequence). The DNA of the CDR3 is TGCAGTACTAGATTGCCCACGGAATGGGAGACCCAGTACTTC. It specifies CSTRLPTEWETQYF.

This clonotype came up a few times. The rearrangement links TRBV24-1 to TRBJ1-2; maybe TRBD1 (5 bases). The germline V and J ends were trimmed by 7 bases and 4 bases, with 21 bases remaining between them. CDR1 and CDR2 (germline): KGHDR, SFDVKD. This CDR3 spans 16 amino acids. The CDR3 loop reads CATSKGWGIMSYGYTF. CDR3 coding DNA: TGTGCCACCAGCAAGGGATGGGGGATAATGTCCTATGGCTACACCTTC.

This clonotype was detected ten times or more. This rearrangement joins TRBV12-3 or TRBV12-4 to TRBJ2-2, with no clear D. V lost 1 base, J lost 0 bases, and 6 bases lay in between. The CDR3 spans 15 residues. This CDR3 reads CASSLDLANTGELFF. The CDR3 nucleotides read TGTGCCAGCAGTTTAGACCTCGCGAACACCGGGGAGCTGTTTTTT.